Shown below are 28 T cell receptor beta chains from a single sample sequenced in a study of CD8+ T cells in alopecia areata. Treatment defined: oral pan-JAK inhibitor, 5-10 mg twice daily. Sequencing relied on a cDNA template that was reverse transcribed from extracted RNA. This table comes from immunoSEQ multiplex PCR, and its TCRdb copy is limited to in-frame clones, with some not included. The sample has about 260,000 clones, about 60% seen once. The sequencing used CD4+ T cells sorted from blood, collected between weeks 51 and 52, from a patient treated with tofacitinib. All receptors derive from a human donor with alopecia areata.

This clone turned up a few times. Within the sample, other DNA sequences also encode this same CDR3. This chain connects TRBV5-1 to TRBJ2-3, with 7 bases aligning to TRBD2. This CDR3 has 15 residues. V was clipped by 0 bases and J by 1 base; unmatched bases: 2. The germline gives CDR1 SGHRS, CDR2 YFSETQ. As DNA, the CDR3 is TGCGCCAGCAGCTTGGCCAGCGGGGGCACAGATACGCAGTATTTT. The encoded protein is CASSLASGGTDTQYF.

The chain is built from TRBV27 and TRBJ2-5; 8 nucleotides agree with TRBD2. The trim removed 8 bases at V and 4 bases at J, leaving 6 bases unmatched. CDR3 length: 13 residues. CDR1 is MNHEY, CDR2 SMNVEV, per germline (reference sequence). CDR3 sequence reads: CASGARGGETQYF. The CDR3 region has the DNA TGTGCCAGCGGCGCCCGGGGGGGAGAGACCCAGTACTTC.

This clone was counted between two and nine times. V usage is TRBV10-3 and J usage is TRBJ1-1; tentative D call: TRBD1 (5 bases). Trimming took 6 bases from V and 1 from J, leaving 9 bases between them. This CDR3 comprises 13 residues. CDR1 and CDR2 from the germline V gene are ENHRY and SYGVKD. The CDR3 DNA reads as TGTGCCATCAGCGTGGGGGGGAACACTGAAGCTTTCTTT. It translates to CAISVGGNTEAFF.

V is TRBV27 and J is TRBJ2-7; tentative D call: TRBD1 (6 bases). This CDR3 region has 14 residues. V dropped 6 bases and J dropped 3 bases, with 15 bases sitting between them. The germline V gene has CDR1 MNHEY and CDR2 SMNVEV (reference sequence). The CDR3 spells CASRPGQRLYEQYF. Here the CDR3 DNA reads TGTGCCAGCAGGCCGGGACAAAGACTCTACGAGCAGTACTTC.

The V and J genes are TRBV29-1 and TRBJ2-2; D is perhaps TRBD1 (6 bases). Germline-derived CDR1 and CDR2 are SQVTM and ANQGSEA. Between the trimmed V and J ends, which lost 0 bases and 6 bases, there was a span of 8 bases. The CDR3 contains 13 residues. CDR3 sequence: CSVEDTGSGELFF. The CDR3 nucleotides read TGCAGCGTTGAAGATACAGGGTCCGGGGAGCTGTTTTTT.

This chain connects TRBV7-2 to TRBJ2-5, with D possibly being TRBD1 (6 bases). Germline CDR1 SGHTA, CDR2 FQGNSA. The CDR3 length is 15 residues. Trimming took off 5 bases at V and 5 bases at J, with 18 bases between the two ends. CDR3 residues: CASSAQWGLGETQYF. Here the CDR3 DNA reads TGTGCCAGCAGCGCCCAGTGGGGGCTAGGCGAGACCCAGTACTTC.

This chain links TRBV6-6 with TRBJ2-5, with TRBD1 identical over 7 bases. J lost 5 bases, V lost 8 bases, and 8 bases had no gene match. This CDR3 spans 13 amino acids. Germline V lookup: CDR1 MNHNY, CDR2 SVGAGI (reference sequence). CDR3 region: CASSGQRGETQYF. The CDR3 DNA follows: TGTGCCAGCTCGGGACAGCGCGGGGAGACCCAGTACTTC.

This rearrangement joins TRBV7-9 to TRBJ2-7, with D possibly matching TRBD2 (5 bases). The CDR3 runs to 15 residues. Trimming removed 3 bases from V and 3 bases from J, with 15 bases in between. The germline CDR1 and CDR2 sequences are SEHNR and FQNEAQ (reference sequence). CDR3 amino acids: CASSLGAGSGYEQYF. CDR3 sequence (DNA): TGTGCCAGCAGCTTGGGAGCTGGAAGTGGCTACGAGCAGTACTTC.

The chain employs TRBV10-3 and TRBJ2-5; D is perhaps TRBD1 or TRBD2 (5 bases each). The CDR3 covers 13 residues. Trimming shortened V by 11 bases and J by 4 bases, and 17 bases separated the two germline ends. The germline gives CDR1 ENHRY, CDR2 SYGVKD. Written as DNA, the CDR3 is TGTGCCGCCTCGGGACCCACGGGAGAGACCCAGTACTTC. Translation gives CAASGPTGETQYF.

V is TRBV30 and J is TRBJ1-2; a possible D gene is TRBD1 (5 bases). V was shortened by 3 bases and J by 4 bases, with 9 bases between the two germline ends. The germline V gene has CDR1 GTSNPN and CDR2 SVGIG (reference sequence). The CDR3 covers 12 residues. This chain's CDR3 is CAWSGTGYGYTF. For the CDR3, the DNA is TGTGCCTGGAGCGGGACCGGCTATGGCTACACCTTC.

V and J are TRBV7-3 and TRBJ1-1; maybe TRBD1 (5 bases). V lost 5 bases, J lost 4 bases, and 14 bases lay in between. Germline V gene sequence: CDR1 SGHTA, CDR2 FQGTGA. This CDR3 has 14 residues. The CDR3, as DNA: TGTGCCAGCAGCCCTCAAGGCAGGGTCACTGAAGCTTTCTTT. It translates to CASSPQGRVTEAFF.

The gene calls are TRBV5-1 and TRBJ2-1, with a weak D call TRBD1 (6 bases). This CDR3 comprises 15 residues. Per the germline V gene, CDR1 is SGHRS and CDR2 is YFSETQ. Trimming left V 4 bases short and J 8 bases short, with 19 bases between. The CDR3 protein is CASSIRDTGPDEQFF. In DNA form, the CDR3 reads TGCGCCAGCAGCATCCGGGACACAGGGCCGGATGAGCAGTTCTTC.

This chain connects TRBV29-1 to TRBJ2-7; TRBD1 aligns across 7 bases. The CDR3 runs to 14 residues. V shed 7 bases and J 1 base; nucleotides not matched to a gene: 10. CDR1 is SQVTM and CDR2 is ANQGSEA in the germline V gene. The CDR3 is CSASRGIGSYEQYF. The CDR3, as DNA: TGCAGCGCAAGCAGGGGGATCGGATCCTACGAGCAGTACTTC.

This chain uses TRBV29-1 with TRBJ1-1; D might be TRBD1 (5 bases). Looked up from germline, CDR1 is SQVTM and CDR2 is ANQGSEA. The CDR3 spans 12 residues. The V end lost 3 bases, the J end lost 7 bases, and 12 bases lay between the germline ends. CDR3 residues: CSVDGGGVEAFF. The CDR3 DNA follows: TGCAGCGTTGACGGGGGAGGGGTTGAAGCTTTCTTT.

This CDR3 reads CASAPTGTNEKLFF. CDR3 sequence (DNA): TGTGCCAGCGCCCCCACCGGAACTAATGAAAAACTGTTTTTT. The rearrangement joins TRBV25-1 to TRBJ1-4; D is uncertain. The germline V gene has CDR1 MGHDK and CDR2 SYGVNS. The CDR3 is 14 amino acids. Trimming left V 8 bases short and J 1 base short, with 11 bases between.

The chain has TRBV30 and TRBJ1-5, with a possible D match to TRBD1 (6 bases). The CDR3 totals 12 residues. Trimming shortened V by 1 base and J by 7 bases, and 8 bases separated the two germline ends. The V gene's germline CDR1 is GTSNPN and CDR2 SVGIG (reference sequence). The CDR3 loop is CAWSAGEQPQHF. The CDR3 nucleotides read TGTGCCTGGAGTGCAGGGGAACAGCCCCAGCATTTT.

This clone was seen many times. The J gene is TRBJ1-2, the V gene TRBV6-5, with a possible D match to TRBD1 (6 bases). The V and J ends lost 6 bases and 2 bases respectively, with 7 bases between them. From germline, CDR1 is MNHEY and CDR2 SVGAGI. This CDR3 is built from 12 residues. The CDR3 reads CASRGTNYGYTF. The CDR3, as DNA: TGTGCCAGCAGAGGGACAAACTATGGCTACACCTTC.

This clone showed up just a few times. The gene calls are TRBV7-9 and TRBJ1-2, with D uncertain. Deletions cut 1 base from V and 0 bases from J, with 9 bases between. The length of the CDR3 is 15 residues. Looked up from germline, CDR1 is SEHNR and CDR2 is FQNEAQ (reference sequence). The CDR3 region is CASSLVLSPNYGYTF. CDR3 nucleotide sequence: TGTGCCAGCAGCTTAGTCCTTTCCCCTAACTATGGCTACACCTTC.

This sequence joins TRBV5-6 and TRBJ2-1; 10 bases fit TRBD1. With 5 bases clipped from V and 7 bases from J, the junction kept 6 bases outside the gene matches. Germline CDR1 reads SGHDT; CDR2 reads YYEEEE. This CDR3 region has 14 residues. The CDR3: CASRWTGGMNEQFF. Written as DNA, the CDR3 is TGTGCCAGCAGGTGGACAGGGGGAATGAATGAGCAGTTCTTC.

V usage is TRBV30 and J usage is TRBJ1-2, with TRBD1 matching 9 bases. This CDR3 is 15 amino acids long. Trimming at V came to 3 bases and at J to 2 bases, leaving 7 bases not matched to a gene. The germline CDR1 and CDR2 sequences are GTSNPN and SVGIG (reference sequence). The CDR3 here is CAWRLPGTGNYGYTF. The CDR3 region has the DNA TGTGCCTGGAGACTCCCCGGGACAGGGAACTATGGCTACACCTTC. The full variable domain, rest sourced from reference TRBV30 and TRBJ1-2, is SQTIHQWPATLVQPVGSPLSLECTVEGTSNPNLYWYRQAAGRGLQLLFYSVGIGQISSEVPQNLSASRPQDRQFILSSKKLLLSDSGFYLCAWRLPGTGNYGYTFGSGTRLTVV.

The chain couples TRBV5-6 to TRBJ2-5; 12 positions match TRBD2. The length of the CDR3 is 16 residues. With 0 bases clipped from V and 5 bases from J, the junction kept 5 bases outside the gene matches. From germline, CDR1 is SGHDT and CDR2 YYEEEE. In DNA form, the CDR3 reads TGTGCCAGCAGCTTGGAGGGACTAGCGGGTAGGGAGACCCAGTACTTC. Amino acid sequence: CASSLEGLAGRETQYF.

The chain uses TRBV18 and TRBJ1-6; tentatively, D is TRBD1 (6 bases). Per germline, CDR1 KGHSH and CDR2 LQKENI. V was cut by 5 bases and J by 6 bases, with 14 bases left in between. The CDR3 runs to 15 residues. The CDR3 spells CASSASGAINSPLHF. CDR3 coding DNA: TGTGCCAGCTCAGCTTCAGGGGCCATTAATTCACCCCTCCACTTT.

CDR3 nucleotides: TGTGCCAGCAGCTTAGCAGGGGGCGGTCAGCCCCAGCATTTT. Translating gives CASSLAGGGQPQHF. This chain uses TRBV7-2 with TRBJ1-5, with TRBD1 identical over 7 bases. In germline, CDR1 is SGHTA, CDR2 FQGNSA. CDR3 size: 14 residues. V shed 0 bases and J 6 bases; nucleotides not matched to a gene: 2.

The chain employs TRBV29-1 and TRBJ2-5; a possible D gene is TRBD1 (6 bases). The germline gives CDR1 SQVTM, CDR2 ANQGSEA. The CDR3 totals 13 residues. V lost 7 bases to trimming and J lost 5 bases, with 17 bases between them. CDR3 residues: CSAPGANGETQYF. The CDR3 DNA is TGCAGCGCCCCAGGGGCTAACGGGGAGACCCAGTACTTC.

The gene calls are TRBV7-2 and TRBJ2-7, with D uncertain. The CDR3 contains 16 residues. V was trimmed by 1 base and J by 6 bases, leaving 19 bases between them. The germline gives CDR1 SGHTA, CDR2 FQGNSA. CDR3 sequence reads: CASSLELTAFLSEQYF. The CDR3 DNA follows: TGTGCCAGCAGCTTAGAGTTGACCGCTTTTCTCTCCGAGCAGTACTTC.

This chain connects TRBV5-1 to TRBJ2-7; D gene unclear. The ends were cut back, 0 bases at V and 0 bases at J, with 10 bases in the middle. The CDR3 has 15 residues. Germline V lookup: CDR1 SGHRS, CDR2 YFSETQ. CDR3 loop: CASSLVGSISYEQYF. The CDR3 DNA sequence: TGCGCCAGCAGCTTGGTTGGGTCCATCTCCTACGAGCAGTACTTC.

This clone was seen a few times. Other DNA sequences in the sample encode the same CDR3. This rearrangement joins TRBV5-1 to TRBJ2-1; 12 nucleotides match TRBD2. The ends lost 4 bases at V and 6 bases at J; junction bases unmatched: 8. Germline loops: CDR1 SGHRS, CDR2 YFSETQ. The CDR3 totals 16 residues. The CDR3 spells CASSLTLAGGPNEQFF. The CDR3 DNA sequence: TGCGCCAGCAGCCTAACTCTAGCGGGGGGGCCCAATGAGCAGTTCTTC.

This clone was observed a few times. The gene calls are TRBV18 and TRBJ1-4; D gene ambiguous. V lost 3 bases, J lost 3 bases, and 11 bases lay in between. This CDR3 region has 15 residues. CDR1 is KGHSH, CDR2 LQKENI, per germline. The CDR3 protein is CASSPPGLSNEKLFF. DNA of the CDR3: TGTGCCAGCTCACCGCCGGGGTTATCTAATGAAAAACTGTTTTTT. Full variable domain (remainder filled in from reference TRBV18 and TRBJ1-4): NAGVMQNPRHLVRRRGQEARLRCSPMKGHSHVYWYRQLPEEGLKFMVYLQKENIIDESGMPKERFSAEFPKEGPSILRIQQVVRGDSAAYFCASSPPGLSNEKLFFGSGTQLSVL.